Reported below is one T cell receptor beta chain. These data originate in a study of T cell changes during pregnancy in multiple sclerosis. The assay was immunoSEQ multiplex PCR, and TCRdb's table has in-frame clones only and misses some. The table lists 12,000 or so clones, 84% of them singletons. Germline V gives CDR1 MDHEN, CDR2 SYDVKM. With 5 bases removed from V and 4 bases from J, the gap between germline ends came to 16 bases. The CDR3 contains 15 residues. The V and J genes are TRBV28 and TRBJ2-3; a weak D match, TRBD1 (5 bases). This TCR was recovered from a female donor in good health, enrolled as a control in a pregnancy study. This specimen was CD8+ T cells from peripheral blood mononuclear cells, taken after pregnancy. The CDR3 spells CASSDIQGLSDTQYF. The CDR3 nucleotides are TGTGCCAGCAGTGACATTCAGGGCCTCTCAGATACGCAGTATTTT.